This passage covers 17 T cell receptor beta chains from one sample sequenced in a study of blood T cells in healthy people across ages. The use of a sample-barcoded 5' primer and a J-beta primer mix characterized a second PCR of about 6 to 11 cycles. One entry per CDR3 protein, called by TCRdb with MiXCR from the 5' RACE reads. Here the sample spans about 780,000 distinct CDR3 sequences, roughly 24% being singletons. A further study also used this sample, focusing on T cells of mothers and their children.

Material: blood. The receptors come from a boy aged 5 to 17 in good health.

J is TRBJ2-5 and V is TRBV20-1; tentative D call: TRBD1 (6 bases). The J call may be incorrect, as the DNA end agrees better with TRBJ2-1. This CDR3 is 12 amino acids long. Germline V CDR1 and CDR2: DFQATT, SNEGSKA (reference sequence). The CDR3 spells CSAPRGYNEQFF. The CDR3, as DNA: TGCAGTGCACCCAGGGGTTACAATGAGCAGTTCTTC.

Note on this clonotype: A much larger clone lies a single base off, so this may be a read error. V usage is TRBV6-6 and J usage is TRBJ2-1; D not certain. The DNA end lines up better with TRBJ2-5; the J call may be wrong. This CDR3 comprises 12 residues. The germline V gene has CDR1 MNHNY and CDR2 SVGAGI (reference sequence). The CDR3 loop is CASSFRSETQYF. The CDR3 DNA reads TGTGCCAGCAGTTTCCGGTCGGAGACCCAGTACTTC.

There are a few counts of this clonotype. This chain links TRBV20-1 with TRBJ2-5; 9 nucleotides align to TRBD1. With the DNA end fitting TRBJ2-1 better, the J assignment may be wrong. The CDR3 has 15 residues. Germline lookup yields CDR1 DFQATT and CDR2 SNEGSKA (reference sequence). The CDR3 bases are TGCAGTGCTGACGCTTCTGACAGGGGGTACAATGAGCAGTTCTTC. Protein product: CSADASDRGYNEQFF.

This rearrangement joins TRBV18 to TRBJ1-4; a possible D gene is TRBD1 (6 bases). The CDR3 runs to 13 residues. From germline, CDR1 is KGHSH and CDR2 LQKENI. Trimming cost V 5 bases and J 7 bases, with 11 bases left between them. CDR3 coding DNA: TGTGCCAGCTCAAAAGGCAGGGGTGAAAAACTGTTTTTT. This sequence encodes CASSKGRGEKLFF.

This sequence joins TRBV11-2 and TRBJ1-4, with D unresolved. The CDR3 covers 15 residues. CDR1 SGHAT and CDR2 FQNNGV come from the germline V gene. Deletions cut 6 bases from V and 6 bases from J, with 17 bases between. CDR3 protein: CASSRAGLMDEKLFF. The CDR3 DNA is TGTGCCAGCAGTCGAGCCGGCTTGATGGATGAAAAACTGTTTTTT.

The chain is built from TRBV20-1 and TRBJ2-5, with TRBD1 as a possible D gene (5 bases). TRBJ2-7 explains the end of the DNA better; the J call may be wrong. CDR1 is DFQATT and CDR2 is SNEGSKA in the germline V gene (reference sequence). The CDR3 length is 11 residues. The CDR3 spells CSARGPHEQYF. The CDR3 nucleotides read TGCAGTGCTAGGGGGCCACACGAGCAGTACTTC.

V gene TRBV2 combines with J gene TRBJ2-3; D could derive from TRBD1 or TRBD2 (6 bases each). V lost 8 bases, J lost 4 bases, and 19 bases lay in between. This CDR3 comprises 15 residues. Germline V gives CDR1 SNHLY, CDR2 FYNNEI. CDR3 protein: CASQQWQGTSDTQYF. CDR3 nucleotide sequence: TGTGCCAGCCAGCAATGGCAGGGGACTTCAGATACGCAGTATTTT.

As regards this clonotype: In this CDR3 the conserved last residue, phenylalanine or tryptophan, is missing, so a read error is likely. The genes are TRBV5-1 and TRBJ1-2, with TRBD1 identical over 10 bases. CDR3 length: 15 amino acids. Germline V lookup: CDR1 SGHRS, CDR2 YFSETQ. Trimming removed 5 bases from V and 3 bases from J; junction bases left unmatched: 7. The CDR3 here is CASRTTGGEDYGYTL. The CDR3 DNA reads TGCGCCAGCAGGACGACAGGGGGCGAAGACTATGGCTACACCCTC.

V gene TRBV20-1 combines with J gene TRBJ2-1; TRBD2 matches 11 bases. The germline V gene encodes CDR1 DFQATT and CDR2 SNEGSKA (reference sequence). The CDR3 consists of 16 residues. After removal of 1 base from V and 4 bases from J, the junction contained 6 bases not matched to a gene. CDR3 sequence: CSARATSGVGYNEQFF. CDR3 nucleotide sequence: TGCAGTGCTAGAGCGACTAGCGGGGTGGGTTACAATGAGCAGTTCTTC.

In this sample, this clonotype turned up a few times. The chain combines TRBV28 with TRBJ2-7; 10 positions match TRBD1. V lost 6 bases to trimming and J lost 3 bases; unmatched junction nucleotides: 11. CDR1 is MDHEN, CDR2 SYDVKM, per germline. This CDR3 has 16 residues. The CDR3 coding sequence is TGTGCCAGCAGCCCTGCCGGGACAGGGGAAGTCTACGAGCAGTACTTC. This translates into CASSPAGTGEVYEQYF.

This chain joins TRBV2 and TRBJ1-1; D not resolved. V lost 5 bases and J 3 bases, leaving 13 bases between the germline ends. The germline V gene has CDR1 SNHLY and CDR2 FYNNEI. The CDR3 sequence is 14 residues long. The CDR3 coding sequence is TGTGCCAGCAGTCGGGTCAGTTCGTACACTGAAGCTTTCTTT. The encoded protein is CASSRVSSYTEAFF.

Comment on this clonotype: At one end the junction does not follow the germline gene, possibly because of a read error. This rearrangement joins TRBV7-2 to TRBJ2-5, with 10 bases aligning to TRBD2. Matching the DNA end better, TRBJ2-1 makes the J call doubtful. Germline loops: CDR1 SGHTA, CDR2 FQGNSA. This CDR3 contains 18 residues. CDR3 residues: CAGSLFALGAGGQVEQFF. The CDR3 nucleotides read TGTGCCGGCAGCTTATTCGCTTTAGGAGCGGGGGGGCAGGTTGAGCAGTTCTTC.

This clonotype was detected a few times. The chain has TRBV3-1 and TRBJ2-5, with a weak D call TRBD1 (6 bases). This CDR3 spans 14 amino acids. V was cut by 0 bases and J by 5 bases, with 10 bases left in between. The germline V gene has CDR1 LGHDT and CDR2 YNNKEL (reference sequence). The DNA for the CDR3 is TGTGCCAGCAGCCAAGAGGGGGCTCTGGAGACCCAGTACTTC. Protein product: CASSQEGALETQYF.

The chain combines TRBV7-9 with TRBJ2-5, with TRBD2 as a possible D gene (6 bases). Germline values: CDR1 SEHNR, CDR2 FQNEAQ (reference sequence). V lost 4 bases, J lost 2 bases, and 14 bases lay in between. CDR3 size: 15 residues. In nucleotides, the CDR3 is TGTGCCAGCAGCTCCGGCGCGGGGAGGCAAGAGACCCAGTACTTC. Translated, it gives CASSSGAGRQETQYF.

The rearrangement uses TRBV2 and TRBJ1-5; D uncertain. Germline loops: CDR1 SNHLY, CDR2 FYNNEI. The V end lost 6 bases, the J end lost 7 bases, and 13 bases lay between the germline ends. This CDR3 has 13 residues. CDR3 nucleotide sequence: TGTGCCAGCAGGGACCGGGTGTCGCAGCCCCAGCATTTT. It is translated as CASRDRVSQPQHF.

This clonotype was seen more than once but under ten times. The chain uses TRBV11-2 and TRBJ2-2; D possibly corresponds to TRBD2 (6 bases). This CDR3 has 16 amino acids. Germline assignment: CDR1 SGHAT and CDR2 FQNNGV. The V end was cut by 2 bases, the J end by 0 bases, with 10 bases between. The CDR3 nucleotides are TGTGCCAGCAGCTTACTAGCGTTCGCGAACACCGGGGAGCTGTTTTTT. It yields the protein CASSLLAFANTGELFF.

The chain is built from TRBV19 and TRBJ2-5; weak D call: TRBD1 (5 bases). V was clipped by 5 bases and J by 1 base, with 8 bases between them. Germline lookup yields CDR1 LNHDA and CDR2 SQIVND (reference sequence). This CDR3 region has 13 residues. The CDR3 bases are TGTGCCAGTAGTCGACAGTCCCAAGAGACCCAGTACTTC. This codes for CASSRQSQETQYF.